The rows below give T cell receptor beta chains drawn from one sample of a study of radiotherapy plus CTLA-4 blockade in lung cancer. Sequencing used immunoSEQ multiplex PCR; TCRdb keeps in-frame clones, though not all of them. The sample carries around 90,000 clones, about 85% recorded once. This sample comprised peripheral blood, obtained from a patient treated with radiotherapy plus ipilimumab. The receptors derive from a human donor with non-small cell lung cancer that progressed on radiotherapy plus ipilimumab. CDR3s include the opening cysteine and the closing phenylalanine or tryptophan.

cdr3_length j_call v_call cdr3_aa
13 TRBJ1-1 TRBV7-9 CASSFGGNTEAFF
15 TRBJ1-5 TRBV19 CASSIEGLSNQPQHF
15 TRBJ2-3 TRBV18 CASSPRGGSTDTQYF
15 TRBJ2-3 TRBV11-1 CASSSMGTGTDTQYF
15 TRBJ2-2 TRBV9 CASSVGGFGAGELFF
15 TRBJ2-7 TRBV28 CASSFVGAPSYEQYF
15 TRBJ1-2 TRBV5-6 CASSLASGWNYGYTF
11 TRBJ2-7 TRBV30 CAWRTIYEQYF
15 TRBJ1-2 TRBV7-6 CASSLRAGGDYGYTF
14 TRBJ1-3 TRBV11-3 CASSLRESGNTIYF
15 TRBJ1-3 TRBV23-1 CASSQSQGSGNTIYF
15 TRBJ2-3 TRBV27 CASLGRDRGEDAQYF
13 TRBJ1-2 TRBV30 CAWRTTGEGGYTF
13 TRBJ2-3 TRBV11-2 CASKSGSTDTQYF
13 TRBJ1-5 TRBV27 CASSLTPGQPQHF
13 TRBJ1-5 TRBV19 CASSGTGVQPQHF
15 TRBJ1-5 TRBV5-8 CASSPGQTSNQPQHF
18 TRBJ2-2 TRBV7-2 CASSPHPRGARNTGELFF
13 TRBJ2-7 TRBV7-9 CASSWSDSYEQYF
16 TRBJ2-1 TRBV30 CAWSLGRLAGYNEQFF
13 TRBJ2-1 TRBV5-6 CASSLPQPSEQFF
18 TRBJ2-1 TRBV5-8 CASSLGLAGGPAYNEQFF
12 TRBJ2-7 TRBV10-3 CAISERSYEQYF
17 TRBJ1-1 TRBV6-1 CASSGGGGFNVNTEAFF
15 TRBJ2-7 TRBV7-2 CASSPGTSGSHEQYF
15 TRBJ1-4 TRBV5-4 CASSLTGAANEKLFF
14 TRBJ1-2 TRBV18 CASSPGQGDYGYTF
15 TRBJ2-7 TRBV7-7 CASSFGQGASYEQYF
12 TRBJ2-3 TRBV6-6 CASSSYTDTQYF
15 TRBJ2-6 TRBV6-6 CASSYGGSGANVLTF
18 TRBJ2-7 TRBV10-3 CAISYGTSGRPSSYEQYF
16 TRBJ2-2 TRBV19 CASSIPRGKNTGELFF
17 TRBJ2-6 TRBV10-3 CAISERVRDSGANVLTF
12 TRBJ1-4 TRBV7-9 CASHRENEKLFF
17 TRBJ2-3 TRBV5-1 CASSALGTSGGADTQYF
14 TRBJ2-5 TRBV9 CASSVDRGQETQYF
12 TRBJ2-1 TRBV6-6 CASTLGENEQFF
17 TRBJ2-3 TRBV4-2 CASSQEHPGASTDTQYF
13 TRBJ2-2 TRBV9 CASNRFQGGELFF
14 TRBJ2-1 TRBV6-4 CASSEFGEADEQFF
15 TRBJ1-4 TRBV9 CASSALGETGEKLFF
17 TRBJ2-3 TRBV9 CASSLGFSGGGRDTQYF
14 TRBJ1-1 TRBV5-4 CASSLTGGNTEAFF
15 TRBJ2-7 TRBV19 CASSIDRAGTSEQYF
15 TRBJ2-1 TRBV7-2 CASSPEGSSYNEQFF
17 TRBJ2-2 TRBV9 CASSVVASGRGTGELFF
16 TRBJ1-1 TRBV11-3 CASSLVVGTGVGKAFF
13 TRBJ2-5 TRBV18 CASSAEIQETQYF
15 TRBJ2-5 TRBV10-3 CAISESGGQQETQYF
17 TRBJ1-3 TRBV4-1 CASSQDTGGASGNTIYF
14 TRBJ1-1 TRBV19 CASSKGSLNTEAFF
11 TRBJ1-2 TRBV5-6 CASRATYGYTF
13 TRBJ2-2 TRBV30 CAWSVRDTGELFF
14 TRBJ2-5 TRBV9 CASSSTGKWETQYF
14 TRBJ2-5 TRBV5-4 CASSLRIVGETQYF
13 TRBJ2-1 TRBV29-1 CSGGTGEGNEQFF
14 TRBJ2-1 TRBV9 CASSVTSGGNEQFF
12 TRBJ2-1 TRBV27 CASSLPGGEQFF
16 TRBJ2-3 TRBV11-2 CASTYPRTGGSDTQYF